This record covers a single T cell receptor (beta chain). Its cognate antigen is unknown. Several immunoSEQ plates received, in even portions, the genomic DNA of each subset. Method: immunoSEQ multiplex PCR; TCRdb's copy keeps in-frame clones and lacks some. The table shows hundreds of thousands of clones, with 90% to 98% occurring only once. The ends were cut back, 4 bases at V and 5 bases at J, with 11 bases in the middle. The CDR3 is 13 residues long. Germline CDR1 MGHRA, CDR2 YSYEKL. The data derive from a study of shared clonotypes between healthy human individuals. Study-level findings and limits: Enrolling few donors narrowed the genetic and exposure-history diversity that was represented.

V gene TRBV4-1 combines with J gene TRBJ2-5; D is ambiguous. The clonotype originates from a man aged 25-40 years in good health. Source material: memory CD8+ T cells sorted from blood. As for subset: CD45RO+ cells pooled with CCR7-negative TemRA cells. The CDR3, as DNA: TGCGCCAGCAGCCCCACCCTCGGCGAGACCCAGTACTTC. It translates to CASSPTLGETQYF.